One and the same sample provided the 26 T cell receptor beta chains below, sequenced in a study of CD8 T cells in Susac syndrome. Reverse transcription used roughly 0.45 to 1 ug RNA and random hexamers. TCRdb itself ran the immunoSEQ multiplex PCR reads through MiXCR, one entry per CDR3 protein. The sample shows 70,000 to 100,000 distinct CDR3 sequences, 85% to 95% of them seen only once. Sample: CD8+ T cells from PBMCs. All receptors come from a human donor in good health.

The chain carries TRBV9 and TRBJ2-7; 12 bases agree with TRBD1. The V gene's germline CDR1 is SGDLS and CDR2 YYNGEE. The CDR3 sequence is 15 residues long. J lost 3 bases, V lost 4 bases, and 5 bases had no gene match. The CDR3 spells CASSPGQGAVYEQYF. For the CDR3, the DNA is TGTGCCAGCAGCCCGGGACAGGGGGCTGTCTACGAGCAGTACTTC.

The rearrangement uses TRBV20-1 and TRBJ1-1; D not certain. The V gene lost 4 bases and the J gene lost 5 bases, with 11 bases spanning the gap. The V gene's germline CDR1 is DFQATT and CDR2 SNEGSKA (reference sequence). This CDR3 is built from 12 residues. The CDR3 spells CSAIPAGTEAFF. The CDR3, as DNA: TGCAGTGCTATCCCAGCGGGGACTGAAGCTTTCTTT.

The CDR3 region is CSVFYRRQTNTEAFF. CDR3 nucleotide sequence: TGCAGCGTCTTTTATCGCAGGCAGACTAACACTGAAGCTTTCTTT. The genes are TRBV29-1 and TRBJ1-1; D is unresolved. Germline values: CDR1 SQVTM, CDR2 ANQGSEA. V was cut by 6 bases and J by 2 bases, with 19 bases left in between. CDR3 length equals 15 residues.

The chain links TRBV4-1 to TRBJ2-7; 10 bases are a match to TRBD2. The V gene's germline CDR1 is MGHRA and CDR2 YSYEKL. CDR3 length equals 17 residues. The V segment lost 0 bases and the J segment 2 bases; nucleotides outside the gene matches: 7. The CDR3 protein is CASSQEELAGKTYEQYF. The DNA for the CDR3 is TGCGCCAGCAGCCAAGAAGAACTAGCGGGGAAAACCTACGAGCAGTACTTC.

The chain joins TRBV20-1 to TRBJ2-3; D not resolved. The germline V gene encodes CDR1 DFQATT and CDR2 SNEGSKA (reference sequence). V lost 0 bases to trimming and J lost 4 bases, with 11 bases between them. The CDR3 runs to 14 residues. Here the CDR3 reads CSARDRVVADTQYF. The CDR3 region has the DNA TGCAGTGCTAGAGATAGGGTAGTTGCAGATACGCAGTATTTT.

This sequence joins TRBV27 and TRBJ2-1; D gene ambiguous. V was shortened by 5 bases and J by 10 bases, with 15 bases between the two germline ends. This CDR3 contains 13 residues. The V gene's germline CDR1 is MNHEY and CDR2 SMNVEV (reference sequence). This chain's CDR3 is CASSPPTMNEQFF. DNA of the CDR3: TGTGCCAGCAGTCCCCCTACAATGAACGAGCAGTTCTTC.

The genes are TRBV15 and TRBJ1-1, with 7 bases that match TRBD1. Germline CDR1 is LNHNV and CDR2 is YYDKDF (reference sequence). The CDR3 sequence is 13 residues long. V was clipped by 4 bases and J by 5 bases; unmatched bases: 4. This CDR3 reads CATSTPGGTEAFF. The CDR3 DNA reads TGTGCCACCAGCACCCCAGGGGGAACTGAAGCTTTCTTT.

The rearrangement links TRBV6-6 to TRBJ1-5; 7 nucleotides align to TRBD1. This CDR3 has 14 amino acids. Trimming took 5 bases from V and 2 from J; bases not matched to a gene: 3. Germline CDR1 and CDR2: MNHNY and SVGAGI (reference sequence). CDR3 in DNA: TGTGCCAGCAGTGTCGGGACAGGCAATCAGCCCCAGCATTTT. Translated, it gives CASSVGTGNQPQHF.

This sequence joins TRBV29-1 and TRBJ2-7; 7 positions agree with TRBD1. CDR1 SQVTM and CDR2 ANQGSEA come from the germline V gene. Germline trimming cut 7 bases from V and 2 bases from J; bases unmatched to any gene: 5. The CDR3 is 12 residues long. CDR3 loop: CSAMTGTYEQYF. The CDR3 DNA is TGCAGCGCGATGACAGGGACCTACGAGCAGTACTTC.

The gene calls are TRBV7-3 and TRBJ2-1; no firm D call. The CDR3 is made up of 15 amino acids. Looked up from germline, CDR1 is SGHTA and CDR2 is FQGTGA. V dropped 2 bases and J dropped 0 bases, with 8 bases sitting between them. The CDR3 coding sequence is TGTGCCAGCAGCTTATCCAGTAGCTCCTACAATGAGCAGTTCTTC. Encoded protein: CASSLSSSSYNEQFF.

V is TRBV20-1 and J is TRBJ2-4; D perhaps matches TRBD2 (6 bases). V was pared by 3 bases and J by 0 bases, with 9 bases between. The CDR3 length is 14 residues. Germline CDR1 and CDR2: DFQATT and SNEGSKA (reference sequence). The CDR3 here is CSARWRGAKNIQYF. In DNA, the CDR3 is TGCAGTGCTAGGTGGCGGGGAGCCAAAAACATTCAGTACTTC.

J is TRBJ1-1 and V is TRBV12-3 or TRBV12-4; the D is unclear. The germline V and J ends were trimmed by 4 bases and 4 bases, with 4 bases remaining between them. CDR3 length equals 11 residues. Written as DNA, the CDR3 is TGTGCCAGCAGTTCGATCACTGAAGCTTTCTTT. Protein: CASSSITEAFF.

This CDR3 is CASSQAVDTSSYNEQFF. CDR3 DNA sequence: TGTGCCAGCAGCCAGGCGGTAGACACCAGCTCCTACAATGAGCAGTTCTTC. The chain uses TRBV3-1 and TRBJ2-1; D remains ambiguous. Germline values: CDR1 LGHDT, CDR2 YNNKEL (reference sequence). This CDR3 has 17 residues. V was pared by 3 bases and J by 0 bases, with 15 bases between.

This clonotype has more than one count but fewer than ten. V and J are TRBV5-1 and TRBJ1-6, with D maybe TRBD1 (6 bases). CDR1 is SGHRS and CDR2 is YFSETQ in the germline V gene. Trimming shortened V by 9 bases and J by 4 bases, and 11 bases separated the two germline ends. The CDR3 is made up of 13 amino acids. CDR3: CATRQEYNSPLHF. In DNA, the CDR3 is TGCGCCACCCGACAGGAGTATAATTCACCCCTCCACTTT.

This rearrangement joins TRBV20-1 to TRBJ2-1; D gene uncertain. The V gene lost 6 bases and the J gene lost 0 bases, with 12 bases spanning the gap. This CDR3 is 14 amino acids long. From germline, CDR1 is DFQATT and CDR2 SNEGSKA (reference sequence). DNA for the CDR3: TGCAGTGCCGATCTGGCGAGCTCCTACAATGAGCAGTTCTTC. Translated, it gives CSADLASSYNEQFF.

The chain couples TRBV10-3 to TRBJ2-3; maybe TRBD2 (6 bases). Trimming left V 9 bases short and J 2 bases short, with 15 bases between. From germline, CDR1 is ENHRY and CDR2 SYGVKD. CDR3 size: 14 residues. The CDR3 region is CAMRDSGPTDTQYF. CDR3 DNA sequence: TGTGCCATGAGGGACTCCGGCCCCACAGATACGCAGTATTTT.

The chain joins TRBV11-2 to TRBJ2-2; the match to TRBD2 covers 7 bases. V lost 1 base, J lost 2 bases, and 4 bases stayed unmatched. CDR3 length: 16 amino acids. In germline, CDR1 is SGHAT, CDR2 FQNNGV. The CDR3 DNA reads TGTGCCAGCAGCTTAGTTTCTAGCGGAAACACCGGGGAGCTGTTTTTT. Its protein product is CASSLVSSGNTGELFF.

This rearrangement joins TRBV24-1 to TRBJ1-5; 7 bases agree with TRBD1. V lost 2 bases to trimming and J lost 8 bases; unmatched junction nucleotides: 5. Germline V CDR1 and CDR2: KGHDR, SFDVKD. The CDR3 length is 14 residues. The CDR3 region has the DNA TGTGCCACCAGTGATTCGGACAGGCTCGAGCCCCAGCATTTT. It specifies CATSDSDRLEPQHF.

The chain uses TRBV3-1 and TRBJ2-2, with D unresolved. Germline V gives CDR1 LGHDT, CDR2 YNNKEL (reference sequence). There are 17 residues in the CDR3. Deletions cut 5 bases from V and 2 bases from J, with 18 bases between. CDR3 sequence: CASSVRPGRANTGELFF. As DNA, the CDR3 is TGTGCCAGCAGCGTCCGGCCCGGCCGGGCCAACACCGGGGAGCTGTTTTTT.

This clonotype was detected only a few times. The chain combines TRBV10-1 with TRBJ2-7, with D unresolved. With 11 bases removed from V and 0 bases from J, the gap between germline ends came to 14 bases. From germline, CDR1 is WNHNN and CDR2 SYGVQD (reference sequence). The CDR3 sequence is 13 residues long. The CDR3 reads CAGPEFGSYEQYF. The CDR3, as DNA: TGCGCCGGGCCTGAATTCGGCTCCTACGAGCAGTACTTC.

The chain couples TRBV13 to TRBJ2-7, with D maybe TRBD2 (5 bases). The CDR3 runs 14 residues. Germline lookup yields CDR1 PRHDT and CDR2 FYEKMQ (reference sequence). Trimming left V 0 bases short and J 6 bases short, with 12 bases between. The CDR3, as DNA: TGTGCCAGCAGCTTAGGGAGGGTCAACGGCGAGCAGTACTTC. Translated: CASSLGRVNGEQYF.

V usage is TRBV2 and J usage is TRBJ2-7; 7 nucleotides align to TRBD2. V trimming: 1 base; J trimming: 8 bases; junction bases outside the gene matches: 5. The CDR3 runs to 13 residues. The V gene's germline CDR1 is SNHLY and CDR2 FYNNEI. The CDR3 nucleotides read TGTGCCAGCAGTGAAGGTCCGGGGGGACAGCAGTACTTC. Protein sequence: CASSEGPGGQQYF.

CDR3 sequence reads: CASSEEQGTTEAFF. In DNA form, the CDR3 reads TGTGCCAGCAGCGAAGAGCAGGGCACCACTGAAGCTTTCTTT. The gene calls are TRBV7-9 and TRBJ1-1; TRBD1 might be the D (5 bases). Germline V gene lookup returns CDR1 SEHNR and CDR2 FQNEAQ (reference sequence). The CDR3 has 14 residues. Trimming pared 5 bases from V and 4 bases from J, leaving 14 bases between.

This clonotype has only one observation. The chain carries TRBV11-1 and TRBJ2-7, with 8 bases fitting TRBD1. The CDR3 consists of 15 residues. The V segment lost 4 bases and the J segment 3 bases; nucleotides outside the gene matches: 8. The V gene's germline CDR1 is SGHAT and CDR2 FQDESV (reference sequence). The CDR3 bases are TGTGCCAGCAGCTCCGGGACAGGAGCACTCTACGAGCAGTACTTC. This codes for CASSSGTGALYEQYF.

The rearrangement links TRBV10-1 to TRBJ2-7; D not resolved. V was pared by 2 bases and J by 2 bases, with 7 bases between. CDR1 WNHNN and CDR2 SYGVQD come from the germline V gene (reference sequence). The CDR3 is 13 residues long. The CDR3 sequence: CASSEERTYEQYF. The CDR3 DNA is TGCGCCAGCAGTGAGGAACGTACCTACGAGCAGTACTTC.

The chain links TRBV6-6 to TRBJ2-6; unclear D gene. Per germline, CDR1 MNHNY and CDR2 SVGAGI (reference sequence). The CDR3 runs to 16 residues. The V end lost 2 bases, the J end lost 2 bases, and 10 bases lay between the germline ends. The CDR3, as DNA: TGTGCCAGCAGTTACCCGGACCCCCCTGGGGCCAACGTCCTGACTTTC. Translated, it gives CASSYPDPPGANVLTF.